This T cell receptor (beta chain) was captured in a study of cytomegalovirus exposure and HLA in healthy donors. The wider study: Per a later analysis, the approximately 620 first-cohort and some 110 validation repertoires shared one platform. Study-level results: In vitro, a few CMV-associated chains proved specific for CMV antigens. Cytomegalovirus status was reportedly diagnosed by the classifier with high specificity and sensitivity. The dataset shows that most TCR sequences were rare, while some public TCRs occurred in many donors.

Produced via immunoSEQ multiplex PCR; TCRdb's table is partial and in-frame only. The repertoire has 65,000 or so clones, 90% to 95% of them found once; the top ten carry roughly 1.3%. Remarks on this clone: The antigen remains unidentified.

V shed 5 bases, J shed 4 bases, and the junction held 11 bases outside the gene matches. Looked up from germline, CDR1 is SGHKS and CDR2 is YYEKEE (reference sequence). CDR3 size: 16 residues. This TCR was recovered from a woman under 30 in good health and CMV-seronegative. Sequencing was performed on PBMCs. The gene calls are TRBV5-5 and TRBJ1-1; TRBD1 matches at 10 bases. CDR3 protein: CASSSGTGDGSTEAFF. CDR3 sequence (DNA): TGTGCCAGCAGTTCCGGGACAGGGGACGGGAGCACTGAAGCTTTCTTT.